The 30 T cell receptor beta chains given below trace back to one sample, sequenced in a study of blood T cells in healthy people across ages. Sample-barcoded 5' priming and a J-beta primer mix drove a second PCR of about 6 to 12 cycles. From the 5' RACE reads, TCRdb called clonotypes with MiXCR, one entry per CDR3 protein. The sample has approximately 1,000,000 distinct CDR3 sequences, under 40% seen once. Input material: blood. Receptors originate from a man aged 18 to 29 in good health.

The V call is TRBV20-1, the J call TRBJ2-5, with 10 bases fitting TRBD1. The DNA end is more similar to TRBJ2-7, so the J call may be wrong. This CDR3 spans 12 amino acids. The germline V gene encodes CDR1 DFQATT and CDR2 SNEGSKA (reference sequence). The CDR3 DNA reads TGCAGTGCTAGGGGACAGGGGTTCGAGCAGTACTTC. Residues: CSARGQGFEQYF.

The chain is built from TRBV27 and TRBJ2-5, with TRBD2 as a possible D gene (6 bases). The tail of the sequence fits TRBJ2-1 better, so the J call may be wrong. Germline CDR1 is MNHEY and CDR2 is SMNVEV (reference sequence). This CDR3 is built from 16 residues. The CDR3 loop reads CASSERAGRLQETQFF. As DNA, the CDR3 is TGTGCCAGCAGTGAGAGGGCGGGGCGATTGCAAGAGACCCAGTTCTTC.

In its sample, this clonotype was seen a few times. V gene TRBV11-2 combines with J gene TRBJ2-3, with 11 bases that match TRBD2. This CDR3 spans 16 amino acids. Germline assignment: CDR1 SGHAT and CDR2 FQNNGV. V lost 0 bases, J lost 4 bases, and 3 bases stayed unmatched. CDR3 coding DNA: TGTGCCAGCAGCTTAGAGGGGACTAGCGGTTCAGATACGCAGTATTTT. Translated, it gives CASSLEGTSGSDTQYF.

The chain couples TRBV6-1 to TRBJ2-2; 7 bases are a match to TRBD1. Germline V gives CDR1 MNHNS, CDR2 SASEGT. This CDR3 is 14 amino acids long. V was clipped by 11 bases and J by 0 bases; unmatched bases: 6. CDR3 nucleotides: TGTGCCGGCGGAGGACAGGCGAACACCGGGGAGCTGTTTTTT. The encoded protein is CAGGGQANTGELFF.

This clonotype was detected many times. The chain has TRBV4-2 and TRBJ2-7, with a possible D match to TRBD1 (6 bases). This CDR3 has 13 amino acids. Germline CDR1 LGHNA, CDR2 YNFKEQ. The germline V and J ends were trimmed by 0 bases and 6 bases, with 9 bases remaining between them. The CDR3 protein is CASSQDTGLEQYF. As DNA, the CDR3 is TGTGCCAGCAGCCAAGATACAGGGCTCGAGCAGTACTTC.

On this clonotype: One end of the junction does not line up with germline, which may come from a read error. The J gene is TRBJ1-2, the V gene TRBV3-1; TRBD1 aligns across 7 bases. The CDR3 is 14 amino acids. Germline V lookup: CDR1 LGHDT, CDR2 YNNKEL (reference sequence). The CDR3 region is CASSHEQGTYSYTF. CDR3 coding DNA: TGTGCCAGCAGCCATGAACAGGGGACCTATAGCTACACCTTC.

The V call is TRBV9, the J call TRBJ1-1, with D perhaps matching TRBD1 (6 bases). The CDR3 extends over 17 amino acids. V was shortened by 5 bases and J by 4 bases, with 24 bases between the two germline ends. Germline CDR1 reads SGDLS; CDR2 reads YYNGEE. The CDR3 coding sequence is TGTGCCAGCAGAACTATAGGAACGGGACAAATAAGCACTGAAGCTTTCTTT. This codes for CASRTIGTGQISTEAFF.

The table lists this clonotype with a few counts. The gene calls are TRBV29-1 and TRBJ2-2; D ambiguous. V was trimmed by 3 bases and J by 2 bases, leaving 10 bases between them. This CDR3 has 14 residues. Germline values: CDR1 SQVTM, CDR2 ANQGSEA. The CDR3 coding sequence is TGCAGCGTTGAGAGGACGGCTAACACCGGGGAGCTGTTTTTT. Amino acids: CSVERTANTGELFF.

In its sample, this clonotype was seen a few times. The rearrangement joins TRBV7-9 to TRBJ2-1; the match to TRBD2 covers 8 bases. This CDR3 is built from 14 residues. Germline V gene lookup returns CDR1 SEHNR and CDR2 FQNEAQ (reference sequence). V dropped 6 bases and J dropped 7; count of bases not matched to a gene: 8. CDR3 region: CASRPKIAGNEQFF. The CDR3, as DNA: TGTGCCAGCAGACCTAAAATAGCGGGGAATGAGCAGTTCTTC.

The chain has TRBV3-1 and TRBJ2-3; D is ambiguous. The CDR3 runs 15 residues. Trimming pared 5 bases from V and 3 bases from J, leaving 15 bases between. Germline CDR1 LGHDT, CDR2 YNNKEL (reference sequence). In DNA form, the CDR3 reads TGTGCCAGCAGCGATCTCCGATTATGGACAGATACGCAGTATTTT. This encodes CASSDLRLWTDTQYF.

This rearrangement joins TRBV18 to TRBJ2-3; unclear D gene. The germline CDR1 and CDR2 sequences are KGHSH and LQKENI. CDR3 length: 15 residues. The V gene lost 4 bases and the J gene lost 0 bases, with 11 bases spanning the gap. The CDR3 sequence: CASSRSARSTDTQYF. CDR3 DNA sequence: TGTGCCAGCTCACGCTCCGCGCGTAGCACAGATACGCAGTATTTT. The full variable domain, completed using reference TRBV18 and TRBJ2-3, is NAGVMQNPRHLVRRRGQEARLRCSPMKGHSHVYWYRQLPEEGLKFMVYLQKENIIDESGMPKERFSAEFPKEGPSILRIQQVVRGDSAAYFCASSRSARSTDTQYFGPGTRLTVL.

In this sample, this clonotype turned up a few times. This chain joins TRBV3-1 and TRBJ2-5; 8 bases are shared with TRBD2. The CDR3 contains 15 residues. Germline CDR1 LGHDT, CDR2 YNNKEL (reference sequence). The V gene end was trimmed by 1 base and the J gene end by 5 bases; junction bases not matched to a gene: 6. The CDR3 DNA sequence: TGTGCCAGCAGCCAAGTGGGACTAGAGGTTGAGACCCAGTACTTC. This translates into CASSQVGLEVETQYF.

This clonotype was seen only a few times. The DNA for the CDR3 is TGTGCCAGCAGCCCATTCACGGGCTACGAGCAGTACTTC. Its protein is CASSPFTGYEQYF. The chain carries TRBV7-2 and TRBJ2-7, with D uncertain. The germline V gene encodes CDR1 SGHTA and CDR2 FQGNSA. The CDR3 length is 13 residues. Trimming stripped 5 bases from V and 3 bases from J, with 11 bases between.

This chain joins TRBV7-2 and TRBJ1-1; tentative D call: TRBD1 (6 bases). CDR1 is SGHTA, CDR2 FQGNSA, per germline. Trimming left V 5 bases short and J 4 bases short, with 14 bases between. The CDR3 sequence is 14 residues long. The CDR3 nucleotides read TGTGCCAGCAGCGGACAGAGCTTATTCACTGAAGCTTTCTTT. It yields the protein CASSGQSLFTEAFF.

This clonotype showed up just once. J is TRBJ1-1 and V is TRBV12-3 or TRBV12-4, with unresolved D. The CDR3 covers 14 residues. Trimming stripped 5 bases from V and 4 bases from J, with 14 bases between. The CDR3 region has the DNA TGTGCCAGCAGTGTCTCGGACGGCCGCACTGAAGCTTTCTTT. Translation gives CASSVSDGRTEAFF.

This clonotype was seen a handful of times. The V call is TRBV10-3, the J call TRBJ2-1, with unresolved D. Trimming took 3 bases from V and 2 from J, leaving 17 bases between them. Germline V gene lookup returns CDR1 ENHRY and CDR2 SYGVKD. This CDR3 is built from 17 residues. The CDR3 region has the DNA TGTGCCATCAGTGAACCACCTACGGCCAAGGCCTACAATGAGCAGTTCTTC. This encodes CAISEPPTAKAYNEQFF.

The genes are TRBV9 and TRBJ2-1, with D tentatively TRBD1 (6 bases). The CDR3 has 16 residues. The ends were cut back, 4 bases at V and 4 bases at J, with 18 bases in the middle. Germline values: CDR1 SGDLS, CDR2 YYNGEE. CDR3 bases: TGTGCCAGCAGCACTTCCGGGATAGGGGGTTACAATGAGCAGTTCTTC. It is translated as CASSTSGIGGYNEQFF.

The chain is built from TRBV29-1 and TRBJ2-1; 9 nucleotides line up with TRBD1. Germline CDR1 is SQVTM and CDR2 is ANQGSEA. V lost 6 bases, J lost 4 bases, and 7 bases stayed unmatched. The CDR3 totals 14 residues. CDR3 sequence reads: CSVSGGQGYNEQFF. In DNA form, the CDR3 reads TGCAGCGTATCCGGGGGACAGGGTTACAATGAGCAGTTCTTC.

The chain is built from TRBV6-5 and TRBJ1-6, with D hard to call. Germline V lookup: CDR1 MNHEY, CDR2 SVGAGI. The V end lost 7 bases, the J end lost 5 bases, and 9 bases lay between the germline ends. The CDR3 covers 13 residues. The CDR3 nucleotides read TGTGCCAGCAAGCAGTTCCATAATTCACCCCTCCACTTT. Its translation is CASKQFHNSPLHF.

This clonotype was seen only a few times. The chain employs TRBV20-1 and TRBJ1-4, with a possible D match to TRBD1 (5 bases). CDR3 length equals 14 residues. V was cut by 0 bases and J by 5 bases, with 10 bases left in between. Germline CDR1 DFQATT, CDR2 SNEGSKA (reference sequence). CDR3 nucleotides: TGCAGTGCTAGAGATGCGGGGCCAAATGAAAAACTGTTTTTT. It specifies CSARDAGPNEKLFF.

V is TRBV10-3 and J is TRBJ2-5; 7 bases align to TRBD1. Germline V lookup: CDR1 ENHRY, CDR2 SYGVKD. The CDR3 is 15 amino acids. The V and J ends lost 2 bases and 2 bases, in that order; junction bases with no gene match: 5. The DNA of the CDR3 is TGTGCCATCAGTGAGACGGGACAGCCTCAAGAGACCCAGTACTTC. Its translation: CAISETGQPQETQYF.

This clonotype was counted between two and nine times. The CDR3 region is CASSLNSDLGHYGYTF. The CDR3, as DNA: TGTGCCAGCAGCCTCAACTCCGACCTCGGGCACTATGGCTACACCTTC. This rearrangement joins TRBV6-2 or TRBV6-3 to TRBJ1-2; unclear D gene. The V end was cut by 6 bases, the J end by 3 bases, with 20 bases between. The CDR3 totals 16 residues. From germline, CDR1 is MNHEY and CDR2 SVGEGT.

This clonotype has a count of ten or more. V and J are TRBV15 and TRBJ2-1; D possibly corresponds to TRBD1 (7 bases). Between the trimmed V and J ends, which lost 9 bases and 5 bases, there was a span of 20 bases. This CDR3 has 15 amino acids. Germline CDR1 reads LNHNV; CDR2 reads YYDKDF (reference sequence). The CDR3 is CATGPRDSKNNEQFF. The CDR3 DNA is TGTGCCACAGGCCCGCGGGACAGTAAGAACAATGAGCAGTTCTTC.

The chain carries TRBV7-2 and TRBJ2-3; weak D call: TRBD2 (6 bases). Germline CDR1 and CDR2: SGHTA and FQGNSA. CDR3 length equals 15 residues. Trimming removed 5 bases from V and 2 bases from J, with 14 bases in between. The CDR3 is CASSPTGLNTDTQYF. CDR3 DNA: TGTGCCAGCAGCCCTACGGGACTTAACACAGATACGCAGTATTTT.

This chain links TRBV5-1 with TRBJ2-1; D is uncertain. The CDR3 covers 17 residues. Germline V gene sequence: CDR1 SGHRS, CDR2 YFSETQ. V lost 0 bases and J 0 bases, leaving 13 bases between the germline ends. The DNA of the CDR3 is TGCGCCAGCAGCTTGGGCAAGGGCAGGAACTCCTACAATGAGCAGTTCTTC. Protein sequence: CASSLGKGRNSYNEQFF. Drawing the rest from reference TRBV5-1 and TRBJ2-1, the complete variable domain is KAGVTQTPRYLIKTRGQQVTLSCSPISGHRSVSWYQQTPGQGLQFLFEYFSETQRNKGNFPGRFSGRQFSNSRSEMNVSTLELGDSALYLCASSLGKGRNSYNEQFFGPGTRLTVL.

This clonotype occurred a few times. The rearrangement joins TRBV14 to TRBJ1-1, with TRBD1 matching 7 bases. This CDR3 is 15 amino acids long. Germline CDR1 SGHDN, CDR2 FVKESK. J lost 1 base, V lost 3 bases, and 5 bases had no gene match. CDR3 DNA: TGTGCCAGCAGCCAGTTCCAGGGGGAGAACACTGAAGCTTTCTTT. Its protein product is CASSQFQGENTEAFF.

This clonotype was counted between two and nine times. The rearrangement uses TRBV7-9 and TRBJ1-1; TRBD1 aligns across 9 bases. The CDR3 is 14 amino acids. V dropped 1 base and J dropped 10; count of bases not matched to a gene: 7. Germline loops: CDR1 SEHNR, CDR2 FQNEAQ (reference sequence). In DNA, the CDR3 is TGTGCCAGCAGCTTAGACACGACAGGGGGAAGAGCTTTCTTT. The encoded protein is CASSLDTTGGRAFF.

V is TRBV6-2 or TRBV6-3 and J is TRBJ1-1, with D possibly being TRBD1 (6 bases). The V gene's germline CDR1 is MNHEY and CDR2 SVGEGT. The CDR3 contains 16 residues. Between the trimmed V and J ends, which lost 2 bases and 3 bases, there was a span of 16 bases. The CDR3 here is CASSYPGDMRDTEAFF. CDR3 nucleotides: TGTGCCAGCAGTTACCCTGGGGACATGAGAGACACTGAAGCTTTCTTT.

V gene TRBV6-1 combines with J gene TRBJ2-1, with a tentative D call TRBD1 (6 bases). This CDR3 comprises 16 residues. Trimming cost V 5 bases and J 0 bases, with 14 bases left between them. Per the germline V gene, CDR1 is MNHNS and CDR2 is SASEGT. CDR3 amino acids: CASSSLRDTSYNEQFF. In DNA, the CDR3 is TGTGCCAGCAGTTCCCTCCGGGACACCTCCTACAATGAGCAGTTCTTC.

This rearrangement joins TRBV28 to TRBJ2-3; 7 bases map to TRBD1. The CDR3 has 14 residues. V lost 11 bases and J lost 0; bases outside the gene matches: 8. The germline V gene has CDR1 MDHEN and CDR2 SYDVKM. CDR3 coding DNA: TGTGCCCACTGCCGGGGACAGAGCACAGATACGCAGTATTTT. Translated, it gives CAHCRGQSTDTQYF.